This T cell receptor (beta chain) was identified during a study of blood T cell repertoires in COVID-19. Study-wide context: Sites in the United States, Italy and Spain provided acute and convalescent COVID-19 samples. PBMCs, B-cell-depleted T cells, or T cells provided the cDNA or gDNA that made up the material.

The Seattle patients joined while their infection was active and were tracked longitudinally afterward. The CDR3 loop spans 15 amino acids. J lost 4 bases, V lost 5 bases, and 10 bases had no gene match. From germline, CDR1 is LGHNT and CDR2 FRNRAP. Authors' data handling: How many nucleated cells were present was estimated from reference gene primer amplification. Method: immunoSEQ multiplex PCR; TCRdb's copy keeps in-frame clones and lacks some. The V and J calls and clone size were taken over from that table, and D and trimming were inferred from the DNA. There are hundreds of thousands of clones in the sample; 70% to 90% occur only once, and roughly 8.3% lies in the top ten.

The source is a woman between 50 and 59 years old with COVID-19, enrolled during active disease. Sequenced input: peripheral blood. The chain recombines TRBV12-5 with TRBJ1-1; TRBD1 agrees at 7 bases. The CDR3 sequence: CASGPRDRIFTEAFF. In DNA form, the CDR3 reads TGTGCTAGTGGTCCCCGGGACAGAATTTTCACTGAAGCTTTCTTT.